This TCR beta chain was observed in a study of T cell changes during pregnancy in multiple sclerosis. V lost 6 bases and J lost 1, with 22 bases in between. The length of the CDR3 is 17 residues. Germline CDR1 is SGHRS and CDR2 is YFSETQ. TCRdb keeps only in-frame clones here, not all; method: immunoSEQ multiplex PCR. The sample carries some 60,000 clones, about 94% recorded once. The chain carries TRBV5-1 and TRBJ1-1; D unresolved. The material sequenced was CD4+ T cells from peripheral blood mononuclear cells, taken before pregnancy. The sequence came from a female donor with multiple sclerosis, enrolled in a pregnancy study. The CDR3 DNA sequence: TGCGCCAGCATCGGCGGGGAACTGGGTTTCCAGAACACTGAAGCTTTCTTT. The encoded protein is CASIGGELGFQNTEAFF. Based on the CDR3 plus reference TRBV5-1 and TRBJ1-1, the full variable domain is KAGVTQTPRYLIKTRGQQVTLSCSPISGHRSVSWYQQTPGQGLQFLFEYFSETQRNKGNFPGRFSGRQFSNSRSEMNVSTLELGDSALYLCASIGGELGFQNTEAFFGQGTRLTVV.